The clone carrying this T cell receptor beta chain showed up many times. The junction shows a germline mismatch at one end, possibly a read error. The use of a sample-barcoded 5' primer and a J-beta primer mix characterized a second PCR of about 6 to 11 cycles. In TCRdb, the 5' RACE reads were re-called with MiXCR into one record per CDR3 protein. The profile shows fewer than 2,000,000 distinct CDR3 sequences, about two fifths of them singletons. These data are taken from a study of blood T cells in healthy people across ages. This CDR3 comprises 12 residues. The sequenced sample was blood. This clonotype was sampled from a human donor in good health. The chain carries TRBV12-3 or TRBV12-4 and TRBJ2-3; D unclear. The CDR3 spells CASSLPTDTQYF. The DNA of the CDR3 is TGCGCCAGCAGCCTACCGACAGATACGCAGTATTTT.